The 27 T cell receptor beta chains reported below all come from one sample, sequenced in a study of blood T cell repertoires in COVID-19. Clones were sequenced by immunoSEQ multiplex PCR, and TCRdb holds only the in-frame ones, with some missing. The table shows 350,000 to 450,000 clones, with approximately 92% occurring only once. The sequencing input was PBMCs or T cells enriched from blood (not recorded which). The source is a man in his thirties or forties who had recovered from COVID-19.

The chain recombines TRBV9 with TRBJ2-1, with TRBD2 matching 11 bases. The CDR3 extends over 15 amino acids. Germline CDR1 and CDR2: SGDLS and YYNGEE. J lost 8 bases, V lost 1 base, and 5 bases had no gene match. The CDR3 loop is CASSVFTSGGDEQFF. CDR3 DNA: TGTGCCAGCAGCGTATTCACTAGCGGGGGCGATGAGCAGTTCTTC.

The V gene is TRBV27, the J gene TRBJ2-7; possible D gene TRBD2, 6 bases. V was trimmed by 3 bases and J by 3 bases, leaving 9 bases between them. Germline V gene data show CDR1 as MNHEY and CDR2 as SMNVEV (reference sequence). The CDR3 totals 13 residues. The CDR3 nucleotides read TGTGCCAGCAGTTTGATAGCGGACTACGAGCAGTACTTC. Translation: CASSLIADYEQYF.

This clone was counted a single time. The same CDR3 also results from other DNA sequences found in this sample. J is TRBJ2-7 and V is TRBV5-1; 11 nucleotides align to TRBD1. Trimming cost V 2 bases and J 7 bases; bases outside gene matches: 5. CDR1 is SGHRS and CDR2 is YFSETQ in the germline V gene. The CDR3 is made up of 14 amino acids. The CDR3: CASSFGQGAREQYF. The CDR3, as DNA: TGCGCCAGCAGCTTCGGACAGGGGGCTCGAGAGCAGTACTTC.

This chain links TRBV11-2 with TRBJ2-5, with D possibly being TRBD2 (6 bases). Per germline, CDR1 SGHAT and CDR2 FQNNGV. The CDR3 runs 15 residues. Trimming pared 5 bases from V and 4 bases from J, leaving 17 bases between. This CDR3 reads CASSRELSRGETQYF. The DNA for the CDR3 is TGTGCCAGCAGCCGGGAGCTCTCACGGGGAGAGACCCAGTACTTC.

This chain links TRBV5-1 with TRBJ1-1; 10 bases match TRBD1. Germline loops: CDR1 SGHRS, CDR2 YFSETQ. This CDR3 region has 15 residues. J gave up 7 bases and V 4 bases, and 10 bases lay outside the gene matches. The CDR3 nucleotides read TGCGCCAGCAGCCCAAGACAGGGGGCCGAGAGTGAAGCTTTCTTT. This encodes CASSPRQGAESEAFF.

The gene calls are TRBV2 and TRBJ2-5; TRBD1 aligns across 7 bases. Germline V gene lookup returns CDR1 SNHLY and CDR2 FYNNEI. CDR3 length: 12 amino acids. V lost 10 bases, J lost 1 base, and 3 bases stayed unmatched. The CDR3 DNA is TGTGCCACCCGGGACAGCCAAGAGACCCAGTACTTC. Its protein is CATRDSQETQYF.

This clone has a single count. The chain joins TRBV7-3 to TRBJ2-5; 8 bases are shared with TRBD2. The CDR3 runs to 14 residues. Trimming cost V 1 base and J 5 bases; bases outside gene matches: 3. Germline-derived CDR1 and CDR2 are SGHTA and FQGTGA. CDR3 loop: CASSLNGGEETQYF. CDR3 DNA sequence: TGTGCCAGCAGCTTAAACGGGGGGGAGGAGACCCAGTACTTC. Complete variable domain (other parts from reference TRBV7-3 and TRBJ2-5): GAGVSQTPSNKVTEKGKYVELRCDPISGHTALYWYRQSLGQGPEFLIYFQGTGAADDSGLPNDRFFAVRPEGSVSTLKIQRTERGDSAVYLCASSLNGGEETQYFGPGTRLLVL.

This chain links TRBV11-1 with TRBJ2-7; D might be TRBD2 (6 bases). The ends were cut back, 0 bases at V and 4 bases at J, with 13 bases in the middle. Looked up from germline, CDR1 is SGHAT and CDR2 is FQDESV (reference sequence). The CDR3 covers 15 residues. In DNA form, the CDR3 reads TGTGCCAGCAGCTTAGCTTCGGGAGAGCCTTACGAGCAGTACTTC. Protein: CASSLASGEPYEQYF.

This chain uses TRBV24-1 with TRBJ2-5; 13 bases are shared with TRBD2. The CDR3 is 17 residues long. J lost 0 bases, V lost 2 bases, and 2 bases had no gene match. Germline V gene lookup returns CDR1 KGHDR and CDR2 SFDVKD. The CDR3 protein is CATSDSGLAGNQETQYF. CDR3 sequence (DNA): TGTGCCACCAGTGATTCGGGACTAGCGGGAAACCAAGAGACCCAGTACTTC.

The gene calls are TRBV5-6 and TRBJ1-5; D not certain. This CDR3 spans 14 amino acids. Per germline, CDR1 SGHDT and CDR2 YYEEEE. The ends were cut back, 2 bases at V and 3 bases at J, with 9 bases in the middle. CDR3 protein: CASSFRGFNQPQHF. The CDR3 DNA reads TGTGCCAGCAGCTTCAGAGGATTCAATCAGCCCCAGCATTTT.

The chain uses TRBV10-1 and TRBJ2-3; a possible D gene is TRBD1 (6 bases). V was trimmed by 3 bases and J by 7 bases, leaving 11 bases between them. CDR3 length: 13 residues. The germline CDR1 and CDR2 sequences are WNHNN and SYGVQD (reference sequence). CDR3 loop: CASSEKGVNTQYF. The CDR3 DNA is TGCGCCAGCAGTGAAAAGGGGGTGAATACGCAGTATTTT.

The chain joins TRBV3-1 (or the pseudogene TRBV3-2) to TRBJ2-7; 7 nucleotides align to TRBD2. The CDR3 runs 12 residues. V was clipped by 8 bases and J by 4 bases; unmatched bases: 5. Germline-derived CDR1 and CDR2 are LGHDT and YNNKEL (reference sequence). The CDR3 here is CASGLGGYEQYF. The CDR3 DNA sequence: TGTGCCAGCGGGCTGGGGGGGTACGAGCAGTACTTC.

The chain combines TRBV19 with TRBJ1-3; D gene ambiguous. V was clipped by 4 bases and J by 0 bases, with 7 bases between them. The CDR3 is made up of 14 amino acids. Germline CDR1 is LNHDA and CDR2 is SQIVND (reference sequence). The CDR3 region is CASSRLNSGNTIYF. The CDR3 coding sequence is TGTGCCAGTAGTAGGCTTAACTCTGGAAACACCATATATTTT. Filled out from reference TRBV19 and TRBJ1-3, the complete variable domain reads DGGITQSPKYLFRKEGQNVTLSCEQNLNHDAMYWYRQDPGQGLRLIYYSQIVNDFQKGDIAEGYSVSREKKESFPLTVTSAQKNPTAFYLCASSRLNSGNTIYFGEGSWLTVV.

The rearrangement joins TRBV18 to TRBJ1-1; D is ambiguous. This CDR3 contains 15 residues. V was cut by 5 bases and J by 1 base, with 14 bases left in between. Per germline, CDR1 KGHSH and CDR2 LQKENI. CDR3 protein: CASSKYGEGNTEAFF. Here the CDR3 DNA reads TGTGCCAGCTCAAAGTACGGGGAAGGGAACACTGAAGCTTTCTTT. The full variable domain, its missing parts supplied by reference TRBV18 and TRBJ1-1, is NAGVMQNPRHLVRRRGQEARLRCSPMKGHSHVYWYRQLPEEGLKFMVYLQKENIIDESGMPKERFSAEFPKEGPSILRIQQVVRGDSAAYFCASSKYGEGNTEAFFGQGTRLTVV.

The chain uses TRBV3-1 (or the pseudogene TRBV3-2) and TRBJ1-4; D may be TRBD1 (6 bases). This CDR3 comprises 17 residues. The germline V gene has CDR1 LGHDT and CDR2 YNNKEL (reference sequence). Trimming cost V 4 bases and J 5 bases, with 20 bases left between them. This CDR3 reads CASSPRLGGVLNEKLFF. DNA of the CDR3: TGTGCCAGCAGCCCCCGGTTAGGGGGAGTACTAAATGAAAAACTGTTTTTT.

A few counts support this clone. The rearrangement joins TRBV10-1 to TRBJ2-1, with 10 positions matching TRBD1. This CDR3 spans 17 amino acids. Trimming cost V 1 base and J 5 bases; bases outside gene matches: 8. The germline V gene encodes CDR1 WNHNN and CDR2 SYGVQD (reference sequence). The CDR3 DNA sequence: TGCGCCAGCAGTGAGTACCAGGGACAGGGGCGTGACAATGAGCAGTTCTTC. It codes for CASSEYQGQGRDNEQFF.

CDR3 DNA sequence: TGTGCCAGTACCGCGGACAGGGGAGGGTATAGCAATCAGCCCCAGCATTTT. This translates into CASTADRGGYSNQPQHF. The V gene is TRBV19, the J gene TRBJ1-5; 9 bases fit TRBD1. CDR3 length: 17 residues. Germline CDR1 is LNHDA and CDR2 is SQIVND (reference sequence). Trimming removed 7 bases from V and 0 bases from J; junction bases left unmatched: 10.

The chain couples TRBV29-1 to TRBJ2-2; D is undetermined. Germline CDR1 reads SQVTM; CDR2 reads ANQGSEA. The CDR3 totals 11 residues. Trimming stripped 7 bases from V and 3 bases from J, with 6 bases between. The CDR3 reads CSADYTGELFF. CDR3 sequence (DNA): TGCAGCGCAGACTACACCGGGGAGCTGTTTTTT.

The J gene is TRBJ2-7, the V gene TRBV20-1, with 9 bases identical to TRBD2. CDR1 and CDR2 (germline): DFQATT, SNEGSKA (reference sequence). The CDR3 contains 13 residues. The V and J ends lost 3 bases and 6 bases, in that order; junction bases with no gene match: 6. The CDR3 bases are TGCAGTGCTAGTGCGGGAGGGCAAGTCGAGCAGTACTTC. As protein: CSASAGGQVEQYF.

The chain employs TRBV11-1 and TRBJ1-1, with 9 positions matching TRBD1. Trimming took 5 bases from V and 4 from J; bases not matched to a gene: 8. This CDR3 is built from 15 residues. In germline, CDR1 is SGHAT, CDR2 FQDESV (reference sequence). The CDR3 bases are TGTGCCAGCAGCCAAGGACAGGGGACGGGCACTGAAGCTTTCTTT. It yields the protein CASSQGQGTGTEAFF.

The genes are TRBV2 and TRBJ2-7; 10 bases match TRBD2. CDR1 SNHLY and CDR2 FYNNEI come from the germline V gene. CDR3 length equals 15 residues. Germline trimming cut 3 bases from V and 3 bases from J; bases unmatched to any gene: 5. The CDR3 spells CASSERLAGVYEQYF. CDR3 coding DNA: TGTGCCAGCAGTGAGCGGCTAGCGGGAGTCTACGAGCAGTACTTC.

J is TRBJ2-1 and V is TRBV6-6, with 9 bases lining up with TRBD2. V was clipped by 0 bases and J by 2 bases; unmatched bases: 2. The CDR3 loop spans 16 amino acids. Germline V gene data show CDR1 as MNHNY and CDR2 as SVGAGI (reference sequence). DNA for the CDR3: TGTGCCAGCAGTTACTCCCTAGCGGGGCCCTACAATGAGCAGTTCTTC. Residues: CASSYSLAGPYNEQFF.

The chain joins TRBV11-3 to TRBJ2-1; 8 bases fit TRBD2. In germline, CDR1 is SGHNT, CDR2 YENEEA. V was clipped by 3 bases and J by 3 bases; unmatched bases: 1. The CDR3 runs 14 residues. The CDR3 loop reads CASSFSGIYNEQFF. CDR3 sequence (DNA): TGTGCCAGCAGCTTTAGCGGGATCTACAATGAGCAGTTCTTC. Supplemented by reference TRBV11-3 and TRBJ2-1, the full variable domain reads EAGVVQSPRYKIIEKKQPVAFWCNPISGHNTLYWYLQNLGQGPELLIRYENEEAVDDSQLPKDRFSAERLKGVDSTLKIQPAELGDSAVYLCASSFSGIYNEQFFGPGTRLTVL.

J is TRBJ2-6 and V is TRBV5-1; D might be TRBD2 (6 bases). Germline V gives CDR1 SGHRS, CDR2 YFSETQ. V was cut by 0 bases and J by 2 bases, with 18 bases left in between. CDR3 size: 19 residues. In DNA, the CDR3 is TGCGCCAGCAGCTTGGGATTCGAAGGAGGGGAGACTGGGGCCAACGTCCTGACTTTC. It encodes CASSLGFEGGETGANVLTF.

The chain links TRBV24-1 to TRBJ2-3; D not certain. Trimming stripped 10 bases from V and 2 bases from J, with 12 bases between. The germline gives CDR1 KGHDR, CDR2 SFDVKD. The CDR3 consists of 13 residues. CDR3 sequence (DNA): TGTGCCACAGGTGGCGGAATCACAGATACGCAGTATTTT. Encoded protein: CATGGGITDTQYF.

This clone occurred once. The chain recombines TRBV18 with TRBJ2-3; 7 nucleotides agree with TRBD2. CDR3 length: 15 residues. Germline CDR1 is KGHSH and CDR2 is LQKENI. J gave up 5 bases and V 3 bases, and 8 bases lay outside the gene matches. The CDR3 coding sequence is TGTGCCAGCTCACCCGGACTAGATGGCGAAGATACGCAGTATTTT. Protein product: CASSPGLDGEDTQYF. Full variable domain (rest looked up from reference TRBV18 and TRBJ2-3): NAGVMQNPRHLVRRRGQEARLRCSPMKGHSHVYWYRQLPEEGLKFMVYLQKENIIDESGMPKERFSAEFPKEGPSILRIQQVVRGDSAAYFCASSPGLDGEDTQYFGPGTRLTVL.

The rearrangement joins TRBV12-3 or TRBV12-4 to TRBJ2-7; weak D call: TRBD1 (5 bases). Trimming took off 3 bases at V and 6 bases at J, with 12 bases between the two ends. The CDR3 length is 13 residues. Written as DNA, the CDR3 is TGTGCCAGCAGTTTGTTGGCAGGGCTCGAGCAGTACTTC. Translated: CASSLLAGLEQYF.